Following are 14 T cell receptor beta chains from one sample sequenced in a study of T cell changes during pregnancy in multiple sclerosis. Measured with immunoSEQ multiplex PCR; TCRdb has only the in-frame clones, and not every one. This sample carries approximately 69,000 clones, about 92% of them seen once, and the ten largest clones take less than 2.5%. The sample was peripheral blood, taken in the second trimester of pregnancy. Receptors originate from a female donor in good health, enrolled as a control in a pregnancy study.

The V call is TRBV29-1, the J call TRBJ1-5, with D maybe TRBD1 (6 bases). The ends were cut back, 7 bases at V and 4 bases at J, with 17 bases in the middle. The germline CDR1 and CDR2 sequences are SQVTM and ANQGSEA. The CDR3 is made up of 14 amino acids. The CDR3 coding sequence is TGCAGCGCTTCTACAGGGATCGGGAATCAGCCCCAGCATTTT. This sequence encodes CSASTGIGNQPQHF.

The sample holds one count of this clone. The chain links TRBV28 to TRBJ2-7; a weak D match, TRBD2 (6 bases). V was pared by 4 bases and J by 3 bases, with 10 bases between. This CDR3 comprises 13 residues. Germline V gene lookup returns CDR1 MDHEN and CDR2 SYDVKM. This chain's CDR3 is CASSYGGLYEQYF. CDR3 DNA sequence: TGTGCCAGCAGTTACGGGGGTCTCTACGAGCAGTACTTC.

The chain combines TRBV7-2 with TRBJ2-4, with D unresolved. The CDR3 has 16 amino acids. CDR1 and CDR2 from the germline V gene are SGHTA and FQGNSA. With 1 base removed from V and 1 base from J, the gap between germline ends came to 11 bases. This chain's CDR3 is CASSLVQPRAKNIQYF. Here the CDR3 DNA reads TGTGCCAGCAGCTTAGTTCAGCCCAGGGCCAAAAACATTCAGTACTTC.

V and J are TRBV10-3 and TRBJ1-5, with 10 bases matching TRBD1. CDR1 is ENHRY, CDR2 SYGVKD, per germline. The length of the CDR3 is 13 residues. With V trimmed by 6 bases and J by 5 bases, 1 base remained unmatched. CDR3 bases: TGTGCCATCAGCGGACAGGGGGATCAGCCCCAGCATTTT. It specifies CAISGQGDQPQHF.

V and J are TRBV10-3 and TRBJ1-1; weak D call: TRBD1 (5 bases). Germline V lookup: CDR1 ENHRY, CDR2 SYGVKD. With 11 bases removed from V and 3 bases from J, the gap between germline ends came to 22 bases. The CDR3 sequence is 15 residues long. DNA of the CDR3: TGTGCCGTCTCCCCCTCATCCAGGGAGGACACTGAAGCTTTCTTT. Protein sequence: CAVSPSSREDTEAFF.

A word on this clone: The junction departs from germline at one end; a sequencing error may be responsible. At the DNA level, this CDR3 is encoded by other sequences in the same sample as well. CDR3 nucleotide sequence: TGCGCCAGCAGCTTTAGACAGGGCAACACTGAAGCTTTCTTT. Amino acid sequence: CASSFRQGNTEAFF. The chain couples TRBV5-6 to TRBJ1-1, with TRBD1 identical over 7 bases. The CDR3 contains 14 residues. In germline, CDR1 is SGHDT, CDR2 YYEEEE.

V usage is TRBV6-6 and J usage is TRBJ1-1; tentatively, D is TRBD1 (5 bases). The germline V gene has CDR1 MNHNY and CDR2 SVGAGI (reference sequence). The germline V and J ends were trimmed by 7 bases and 5 bases, with 11 bases remaining between them. The length of the CDR3 is 12 residues. The CDR3 sequence: CASILRGTEAFF. The CDR3 DNA sequence: TGTGCCAGCATCCTACGGGGGACTGAAGCTTTCTTT.

The rearrangement joins TRBV20-1 to TRBJ1-1; D unclear. The CDR3 runs to 11 residues. Germline CDR1 DFQATT, CDR2 SNEGSKA (reference sequence). Trimming cost V 6 bases and J 1 base, with 6 bases left between them. In DNA, the CDR3 is TGCAGTGCCTCAGGGAACACTGAAGCTTTCTTT. Amino acids: CSASGNTEAFF.

V gene TRBV29-1 combines with J gene TRBJ2-2, with D hard to call. Germline loops: CDR1 SQVTM, CDR2 ANQGSEA. V dropped 4 bases and J dropped 6 bases, with 12 bases sitting between them. The CDR3 sequence is 13 residues long. CDR3 sequence (DNA): TGCAGCGTTGCCGAGGTGTGGGCCGGGGAGCTGTTTTTT. Translating it yields CSVAEVWAGELFF.

V usage is TRBV29-1 and J usage is TRBJ1-2; no clear D gene. Trimming removed 0 bases at V and 2 bases at J, with 7 bases between. The CDR3 runs to 13 residues. Germline assignment: CDR1 SQVTM and CDR2 ANQGSEA. CDR3 bases: TGCAGCGTTGAAGAGGCCAGAAACTATGGCTACACCTTC. This encodes CSVEEARNYGYTF.

On this clone itself: The sample holds other DNA sequences that translate to the same CDR3. This chain uses TRBV2 with TRBJ1-2; D not resolved. CDR3 length: 13 amino acids. Trimming left V 2 bases short and J 1 base short, with 5 bases between. Germline V lookup: CDR1 SNHLY, CDR2 FYNNEI. CDR3 sequence (DNA): TGTGCCAGCAGTGAAACTGGTAACTATGGCTACACCTTC. It specifies CASSETGNYGYTF.

This chain joins TRBV4-1 and TRBJ1-1; no firm D call. Deletions cut 4 bases from V and 3 bases from J, with 12 bases between. The germline CDR1 and CDR2 sequences are MGHRA and YSYEKL. CDR3 size: 14 residues. CDR3 in amino acids: CASSPYREDTEAFF. In DNA, the CDR3 is TGCGCCAGCAGCCCCTATCGCGAGGACACTGAAGCTTTCTTT.

The rearrangement joins TRBV28 to TRBJ1-1, with D hard to call. The V and J ends lost 7 bases and 6 bases respectively, with 21 bases between them. Germline V gives CDR1 MDHEN, CDR2 SYDVKM. The CDR3 contains 15 residues. This chain's CDR3 is CASMGGSYSTSEAFF. CDR3 nucleotides: TGTGCCAGCATGGGAGGAAGTTACTCGACGTCTGAAGCTTTCTTT.

V usage is TRBV30 and J usage is TRBJ1-4; the D gene is possibly TRBD1 (5 bases). CDR1 and CDR2 (germline): GTSNPN, SVGIG (reference sequence). The CDR3 runs to 13 residues. V lost 0 bases to trimming and J lost 6 bases, with 8 bases between them. CDR3 bases: TGTGCCTGGAGTGTCGGGGGAGATGAAAAACTGTTTTTT. Its protein product is CAWSVGGDEKLFF.